The 21 T cell receptor beta chains below come from one sample, sequenced in a study of blood T cell repertoires in COVID-19. Profiled with immunoSEQ multiplex PCR; TCRdb holds only in-frame clones, not every one. The sample lists 150,000 to 200,000 clones; about 90% were seen once. Sequencing input: peripheral blood. The receptors stem from a middle-aged man with active or convalescent COVID-19.

The chain couples TRBV9 to TRBJ1-1; a weak D match, TRBD1 (5 bases). Trimming removed 0 bases from V and 4 bases from J, with 13 bases in between. The CDR3 spans 15 residues. Germline V gene data show CDR1 as SGDLS and CDR2 as YYNGEE. The CDR3 is CASSVEPTGGTEAFF. Written as DNA, the CDR3 is TGTGCCAGCAGCGTAGAACCAACGGGGGGCACTGAAGCTTTCTTT.

CDR3 residues: CASSQDTFYTGELFF. CDR3 bases: TGTGCCAGCAGCCAAGATACTTTTTACACCGGGGAGCTGTTTTTT. The genes are TRBV3-1 (or the pseudogene TRBV3-2) and TRBJ2-2; no firm D call. Germline CDR1 and CDR2: LGHDT and YNNKEL (reference sequence). Trimming removed 0 bases from V and 3 bases from J, with 8 bases in between. The CDR3 extends over 15 amino acids.

In DNA, the CDR3 is TGTGCCACCAGTAGCAGGCTGAACACTGAAGCTTTCTTT. Translated: CATSSRLNTEAFF. The V gene is TRBV24-1, the J gene TRBJ1-1; D is uncertain. Trimming shortened V by 6 bases and J by 0 bases, and 7 bases separated the two germline ends. This CDR3 region has 13 residues. Germline-derived CDR1 and CDR2 are KGHDR and SFDVKD.

The V call is TRBV11-1, the J call TRBJ2-6; D is unclear. This CDR3 has 15 residues. The ends were cut back, 1 base at V and 4 bases at J, with 8 bases in the middle. Germline V CDR1 and CDR2: SGHAT, FQDESV (reference sequence). The CDR3 coding sequence is TGTGCCAGCAGCTTAGGGAGTACAGGGGCCAACGTCCTGACTTTC. Translated: CASSLGSTGANVLTF.

This chain joins TRBV30 and TRBJ1-1; perhaps TRBD1 as D (6 bases). This CDR3 is 15 amino acids long. Germline assignment: CDR1 GTSNPN and CDR2 SVGIG (reference sequence). Trimming stripped 3 bases from V and 1 base from J, with 15 bases between. CDR3 amino acids: CAWRKTGRANTEAFF. The CDR3 nucleotides read TGTGCCTGGAGAAAAACAGGGAGAGCGAACACTGAAGCTTTCTTT.

This chain connects TRBV5-1 to TRBJ2-2; 9 bases align to TRBD1. Trimming at V came to 0 bases and at J to 7 bases, leaving 4 bases not matched to a gene. Germline assignment: CDR1 SGHRS and CDR2 YFSETQ. This CDR3 is built from 15 residues. This CDR3 is CASSLVGDRVGELFF. CDR3 DNA: TGCGCCAGCAGCTTGGTTGGGGACAGGGTCGGGGAGCTGTTTTTT.

This clone was counted a single time. The CDR3: CASSLGGPDTQYF. The CDR3, as DNA: TGTGCCAGCAGCTTAGGAGGTCCAGATACGCAGTATTTT. The rearrangement joins TRBV7-3 to TRBJ2-3; a weak D match, TRBD2 (5 bases). The V end lost 2 bases, the J end lost 4 bases, and 7 bases lay between the germline ends. The CDR3 length is 13 residues. CDR1 is SGHTA and CDR2 is FQGTGA in the germline V gene.

The CDR3 loop is CASSLPLNTGELFF. The CDR3 DNA is TGTGCCAGCAGCTTACCTCTAAACACCGGGGAGCTGTTTTTT. V is TRBV11-2 and J is TRBJ2-2; D not certain. CDR1 is SGHAT, CDR2 FQNNGV, per germline. The CDR3 contains 14 residues. Between the trimmed V and J ends, which lost 2 bases and 2 bases, there was a span of 6 bases.

This chain connects TRBV6-1 to TRBJ2-2; D possibly corresponds to TRBD2 (6 bases). This CDR3 region has 18 residues. Germline lookup yields CDR1 MNHNS and CDR2 SASEGT. The V end was cut by 0 bases, the J end by 4 bases, with 18 bases between. This CDR3 is CASSEALGGSRATGELFF. DNA for the CDR3: TGTGCCAGCAGTGAAGCGCTAGGAGGGAGTCGCGCCACCGGGGAGCTGTTTTTT.

This clone has only one observation. The chain links TRBV19 to TRBJ1-6; maybe TRBD1 (5 bases). V lost 0 bases to trimming and J lost 7 bases, with 13 bases between them. Per the germline V gene, CDR1 is LNHDA and CDR2 is SQIVND (reference sequence). The CDR3 extends over 16 amino acids. CDR3 DNA sequence: TGTGCCAGTAGTATAGACACGGGGGTAATAAATTCACCCCTCCACTTT. Its protein product is CASSIDTGVINSPLHF.

In this sample, this clone turned up a few times. The chain uses TRBV6-2 or TRBV6-3 and TRBJ1-5, with D hard to call. This CDR3 comprises 13 residues. V dropped 2 bases and J dropped 4 bases, with 6 bases sitting between them. Germline CDR1 and CDR2: MNHEY and SVGEGT. The CDR3 DNA reads as TGTGCCAGCAGTTACGCGAAAAATCAGCCCCAGCATTTT. It is translated as CASSYAKNQPQHF.

The chain couples TRBV12-3 or TRBV12-4 to TRBJ1-2; 8 positions agree with TRBD1. The CDR3 is 12 residues long. Trimming cost V 3 bases and J 8 bases; bases outside gene matches: 2. In DNA form, the CDR3 reads TGTGCCAGCAGTTTTACAGGGGGAGGCTACACCTTC. It is translated as CASSFTGGGYTF.

This chain links TRBV19 with TRBJ1-5; D call uncertain. CDR1 and CDR2 (germline): LNHDA, SQIVND (reference sequence). The V gene lost 2 bases and the J gene lost 3 bases, with 8 bases spanning the gap. This CDR3 region has 14 residues. The CDR3 sequence is CASSISGFNQPQHF. In DNA, the CDR3 is TGTGCCAGTAGTATATCGGGGTTCAATCAGCCCCAGCATTTT.

The chain employs TRBV5-1 and TRBJ1-4; TRBD1 aligns across 7 bases. Per the germline V gene, CDR1 is SGHRS and CDR2 is YFSETQ. J lost 4 bases, V lost 0 bases, and 0 bases had no gene match. CDR3 length: 14 residues. CDR3: CASSLDRGNEKLFF. The CDR3, as DNA: TGCGCCAGCAGCTTGGACAGGGGTAATGAAAAACTGTTTTTT.

The chain has TRBV11-2 and TRBJ2-7, with 14 positions matching TRBD2. Germline loops: CDR1 SGHAT, CDR2 FQNNGV. The V segment lost 6 bases and the J segment 6 bases; nucleotides outside the gene matches: 10. This CDR3 is built from 16 residues. The CDR3 bases are TGTGCCAGCAGACGGGGACTAGCGGGGGAGCCGGGCGAGCAGTACTTC. Its translation is CASRRGLAGEPGEQYF. The full variable domain, completed using reference TRBV11-2 and TRBJ2-7, is EAGVAQSPRYKIIEKRQSVAFWCNPISGHATLYWYQQILGQGPKLLIQFQNNGVVDDSQLPKDRFSAERLKGVDSTLKIQPAKLEDSAVYLCASRRGLAGEPGEQYFGPGTRLTVT.

The chain has TRBV2 and TRBJ1-4; 7 nucleotides agree with TRBD1. The V gene's germline CDR1 is SNHLY and CDR2 FYNNEI. V was clipped by 7 bases and J by 5 bases; unmatched bases: 10. This CDR3 has 15 amino acids. The CDR3 region is CASNPNRGGNEKLFF. In DNA, the CDR3 is TGTGCCAGCAACCCCAACAGGGGAGGAAATGAAAAACTGTTTTTT.

The chain couples TRBV10-3 to TRBJ1-5; 7 bases match TRBD1. V was pared by 11 bases and J by 0 bases, with 7 bases of the junction left unmatched. The CDR3 is 14 residues long. Germline V lookup: CDR1 ENHRY, CDR2 SYGVKD. The CDR3 here is CAPGTVYSNQPQHF. The CDR3 DNA sequence: TGTGCCCCCGGGACAGTATATAGCAATCAGCCCCAGCATTTT.

This rearrangement joins TRBV6-2 or TRBV6-3 to TRBJ1-3; D not resolved. This CDR3 is built from 13 residues. Trimming removed 4 bases at V and 3 bases at J, with 7 bases between. The germline CDR1 and CDR2 sequences are MNHEY and SVGEGT. CDR3 sequence: CASSSMSGNTIYF. CDR3 nucleotides: TGTGCCAGCAGTTCTATGAGTGGAAACACCATATATTTT.

The chain couples TRBV28 to TRBJ1-5; unclear D gene. Germline-derived CDR1 and CDR2 are MDHEN and SYDVKM. Trimming left V 2 bases short and J 0 bases short, with 5 bases between. The CDR3 sequence is 14 residues long. The CDR3 protein is CASSLTGSNQPQHF. CDR3 DNA sequence: TGTGCCAGCAGTTTAACCGGTAGCAATCAGCCCCAGCATTTT.

The DNA of the CDR3 is TGTGCCACTCAATCCACGGGACAGGGGGACAACACCATATATTTT. This sequence encodes CATQSTGQGDNTIYF. The chain combines TRBV24-1 with TRBJ1-3, with 11 bases matching TRBD1. Trimming cost V 10 bases and J 7 bases; bases outside gene matches: 11. CDR1 is KGHDR, CDR2 SFDVKD, per germline. CDR3 size: 15 residues.

V usage is TRBV2 and J usage is TRBJ2-7, with unresolved D. From germline, CDR1 is SNHLY and CDR2 FYNNEI. The germline V and J ends were trimmed by 2 bases and 0 bases, with 11 bases remaining between them. The CDR3 totals 15 residues. CDR3 nucleotides: TGTGCCAGCAGTGAAATCCCCACAGACTCCTACGAGCAGTACTTC. This gives the protein CASSEIPTDSYEQYF. The full variable domain, in which reference TRBV2 and TRBJ2-7 provide the parts outside the CDR3, is EPEVTQTPSHQVTQMGQEVILRCVPISNHLYFYWYRQILGQKVEFLVSFYNNEISEKSEIFDDQFSVERPDGSNFTLKIRSTKLEDSAMYFCASSEIPTDSYEQYFGPGTRLTVT.